The 17 T cell receptor beta chains presented below share a single source sample, sequenced in a study of regulatory T cells in long-lasting Graves disease. iRepertoire HTBI primers and Arm-PCR of CDR3 regions built TCR beta libraries. TCRdb reanalysed the multiplex PCR reads using MiXCR and keeps one entry per CDR3 protein. The repertoire holds 420,000 or so distinct CDR3 sequences, with about 16% as singletons. Documented time point: newly diagnosed GD, antithyroid drugs for less than 3 months. From PBMCs, RNA was extracted and then used to make the TCR library. The sample was also linked to a second study, of T cells in Graves' hyperthyroidism and ophthalmopathy.

Sequenced here: peripheral blood mononuclear cells (PBMCs), sampled at new diagnosis, from a patient treated with antithyroid drugs. Receptor source: a woman between 18 and 29 years old with Graves disease.

As to this clonotype: A much more abundant neighbour one base away suggests this may be a read error. The V call is TRBV11-2, the J call TRBJ2-5, with D tentatively TRBD2 (5 bases). Germline CDR1 is SGHAT and CDR2 is FQNNGV. The CDR3 has 15 amino acids. CDR3 DNA sequence: TGTGCCAGCAGCTTACTCCTAGAGCGGCAAGAGACCCAGTGCTTC. Amino acids: CASSLLLERQETQCF. Using reference TRBV11-2 and TRBJ2-5 for the parts outside the CDR3, the full variable domain is EAGVAQSPRYKIIEKRQSVAFWCNPISGHATLYWYQQILGQGPKLLIQFQNNGVVDDSQLPKDRFSAERLKGVDSTLKIQPAKLEDSAVYLCASSLLLERQETQCFGPGTRLLVL.

This clonotype appeared many times. The CDR3 DNA reads TGCAGTGCTAGGTGGCCCGGACTGAGAAATTCACCCCTCCACTTT. It translates to CSARWPGLRNSPLHF. V usage is TRBV20-1 and J usage is TRBJ1-6; D call uncertain. CDR1 and CDR2 from the germline V gene are DFQATT and SNEGSKA (reference sequence). V was clipped by 3 bases and J by 7 bases, with 16 bases between them. CDR3 length: 15 amino acids.

In its sample, this clonotype was seen many times. The chain links TRBV27 to TRBJ2-1; D possibly corresponds to TRBD1 (5 bases). V shed 2 bases and J shed 9 bases, with 20 bases lying between them. CDR3 length equals 16 residues. Germline CDR1 MNHEY, CDR2 SMNVEV (reference sequence). The CDR3 DNA reads as TGTGCCAGCAGTTTAACCCCCAGCATTGGCAGGGCTGAGCAGTTCTTC. It specifies CASSLTPSIGRAEQFF.

CDR3 sequence reads: CASSPVLAGSGEQYF. Written as DNA, the CDR3 is TGTGCCAGCAGCCCAGTCCTAGCGGGATCTGGCGAGCAGTACTTC. The chain has TRBV28 and TRBJ2-7; 9 bases map to TRBD2. V trimming: 6 bases; J trimming: 6 bases; junction bases outside the gene matches: 12. Germline CDR1 reads MDHEN; CDR2 reads SYDVKM. CDR3 length: 15 residues.

In this sample, this clonotype turned up a few times. V usage is TRBV6-1 and J usage is TRBJ1-5; 9 bases are shared with TRBD1. The CDR3 has 15 amino acids. CDR1 MNHNS and CDR2 SASEGT come from the germline V gene. The V gene end was trimmed by 10 bases and the J gene end by 2 bases; junction bases not matched to a gene: 9. CDR3 loop: CATQGQGNGNQPQHF. For the CDR3, the DNA is TGTGCCACCCAAGGACAGGGGAATGGCAATCAGCCCCAGCATTTT.

As concerns this clonotype: Its ends do not fully match the called genes, so a read error is possible. The chain is built from TRBV5-1 and TRBJ1-4, with no clear D. Per the germline V gene, CDR1 is SGHRS and CDR2 is YFSETQ. The CDR3 extends over 13 amino acids. The CDR3 DNA reads TGTGCCAGCAGCGGAGATGATAATGAAAAACTGTTTTTT. This codes for CASSGDDNEKLFF. Together with reference TRBV5-1 and TRBJ1-4, the CDR3 gives the full variable domain: KAGVTQTPRYLIKTRGQQVTLSCSPISGHRSVSWYQQTPGQGLQFLFEYFSETQRNKGNFPGRFSGRQFSNSRSEMNVSTLELGDSALYLCASSGDDNEKLFFGSGTQLSVL.

In its sample, this clonotype was seen once. This sequence may be a read error, since a much larger clone differs from it by one base. The chain is built from TRBV6-2 or TRBV6-3 and TRBJ1-1; D may be TRBD1 (6 bases). This CDR3 comprises 16 residues. Germline V lookup: CDR1 MNHEY, CDR2 SVGEGT. This chain's CDR3 is CASSYSRQDMNTEASF. In nucleotides, the CDR3 is TGTGCCAGCAGTTATTCTCGACAGGACATGAACACTGAAGCTTCCTTT.

This clonotype was found a few times. The rearrangement uses TRBV29-1 and TRBJ2-3; weak D call: TRBD2 (5 bases). The CDR3 loop spans 13 amino acids. Trimming took off 6 bases at V and 5 bases at J, with 15 bases between the two ends. Germline V gene lookup returns CDR1 SQVTM and CDR2 ANQGSEA. The DNA for the CDR3 is TGCAGCGTAGCTAGCTTTCCTATAGATACGCAGTATTTT. Translated, it gives CSVASFPIDTQYF.

This clonotype was detected many times. The chain combines TRBV7-2 with TRBJ2-7; 9 bases are a match to TRBD1. The CDR3 loop spans 14 amino acids. J gave up 9 bases and V 6 bases, and 12 bases lay outside the gene matches. Germline CDR1 is SGHTA and CDR2 is FQGNSA. The DNA of the CDR3 is TGTGCCAGCAGGTCAGGACAGGGGACACCTCGGCAGTACTTC. This gives the protein CASRSGQGTPRQYF. Full variable domain (rest looked up from reference TRBV7-2 and TRBJ2-7): GAGVSQSPSNKVTEKGKDVELRCDPISGHTALYWYRQSLGQGLEFLIYFQGNSAPDKSGLPSDRFSAERTGGSVSTLTIQRTQQEDSAVYLCASRSGQGTPRQYFGPGTRLTVT.

This clonotype was detected many times. In nucleotides, the CDR3 is TGTGCCAGCAGCCAGACGTGGACCGCTGAAGCTTTCTTT. Encoded protein: CASSQTWTAEAFF. The V call is TRBV11-3, the J call TRBJ1-1; D gene ambiguous. The V gene's germline CDR1 is SGHNT and CDR2 YENEEA. The CDR3 runs to 13 residues. V shed 5 bases and J shed 6 bases, with 13 bases lying between them.

This clonotype was counted ten times or more. The chain recombines TRBV30 with TRBJ2-7; the D is unclear. The V and J ends lost 2 bases and 7 bases respectively, with 12 bases between them. The CDR3 extends over 12 amino acids. Germline values: CDR1 GTSNPN, CDR2 SVGIG (reference sequence). The CDR3 protein is CAWSSEDEEQYF. Here the CDR3 DNA reads TGTGCCTGGAGTAGTGAGGATGAAGAGCAGTACTTC.

This chain connects TRBV20-1 to TRBJ1-5; D gene ambiguous. Germline values: CDR1 DFQATT, CDR2 SNEGSKA (reference sequence). V was trimmed by 7 bases and J by 0 bases, leaving 10 bases between them. The length of the CDR3 is 13 residues. In nucleotides, the CDR3 is TGCAGTGGTTCCGCATATAGCAATCAGCCCCAGCATTTT. Translation: CSGSAYSNQPQHF.

This clonotype occurred many times. J is TRBJ1-1 and V is TRBV28; the D gene is possibly TRBD1 (6 bases). Trimming shortened V by 5 bases and J by 4 bases, and 17 bases separated the two germline ends. This CDR3 region has 15 residues. Looked up from germline, CDR1 is MDHEN and CDR2 is SYDVKM. This chain's CDR3 is CASSPRGGGVTEAFF. The DNA for the CDR3 is TGTGCCAGCAGTCCCCGTGGGGGGGGCGTCACTGAAGCTTTCTTT.

This clonotype was seen many times. The gene calls are TRBV27 and TRBJ1-5, with D unresolved. Germline lookup yields CDR1 MNHEY and CDR2 SMNVEV (reference sequence). CDR3 length equals 15 residues. V was clipped by 2 bases and J by 4 bases, with 12 bases between them. The CDR3 DNA is TGTGCCAGCAGTTTAGGTCTACGGTCAAATCAGCCCCAGCATTTT. It encodes CASSLGLRSNQPQHF.

This clonotype occurred many times. V gene TRBV20-1 combines with J gene TRBJ1-1; D call uncertain. The CDR3 is 13 residues long. Between the trimmed V and J ends, which lost 3 bases and 1 base, there was a span of 9 bases. Looked up from germline, CDR1 is DFQATT and CDR2 is SNEGSKA (reference sequence). The DNA for the CDR3 is TGCAGTGCTAGTGAGGGCGGGAACACTGAAGCTTTCTTT. Amino acids: CSASEGGNTEAFF.

This clonotype was counted many times. The chain joins TRBV29-1 to TRBJ2-7; the D is unclear. CDR3 length equals 12 residues. Germline CDR1 reads SQVTM; CDR2 reads ANQGSEA. Trimming took off 5 bases at V and 0 bases at J, with 8 bases between the two ends. In DNA, the CDR3 is TGCAGCGTTACCTCGAGCTCCTACGAGCAGTACTTC. It yields the protein CSVTSSSYEQYF.

This clonotype was seen ten or more times. The chain combines TRBV13 with TRBJ2-2; unclear D gene. V lost 5 bases, J lost 7 bases, and 11 bases lay in between. The CDR3 loop spans 13 amino acids. Germline V gene data show CDR1 as PRHDT and CDR2 as FYEKMQ (reference sequence). CDR3 DNA sequence: TGTGCCAGCAGCCGCCAGGCAGGCGGGGAGCTGTTTTTT. The encoded protein is CASSRQAGGELFF.